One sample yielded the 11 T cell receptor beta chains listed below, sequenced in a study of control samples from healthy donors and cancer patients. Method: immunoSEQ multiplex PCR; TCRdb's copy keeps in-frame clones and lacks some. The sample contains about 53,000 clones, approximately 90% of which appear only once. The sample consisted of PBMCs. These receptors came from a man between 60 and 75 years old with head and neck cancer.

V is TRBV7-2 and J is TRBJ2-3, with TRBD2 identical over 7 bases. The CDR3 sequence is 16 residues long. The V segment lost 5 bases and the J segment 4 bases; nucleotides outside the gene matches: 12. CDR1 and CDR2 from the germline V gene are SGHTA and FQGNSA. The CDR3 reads CASSLNMGGMADTQYF. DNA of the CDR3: TGTGCCAGCAGCCTCAACATGGGGGGGATGGCAGATACGCAGTATTTT. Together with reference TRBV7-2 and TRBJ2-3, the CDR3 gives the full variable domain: GAGVSQSPSNKVTEKGKDVELRCDPISGHTALYWYRQSLGQGLEFLIYFQGNSAPDKSGLPSDRFSAERTGGSVSTLTIQRTQQEDSAVYLCASSLNMGGMADTQYFGPGTRLTVL.

CDR3 sequence reads: CASSFRGNNSPLHF. The CDR3 DNA follows: TGTGCCAGCAGTTTCAGGGGGAACAATTCACCCCTCCACTTT. The chain links TRBV27 to TRBJ1-6; 7 nucleotides agree with TRBD1. J lost 7 bases, V lost 3 bases, and 3 bases had no gene match. The germline CDR1 and CDR2 sequences are MNHEY and SMNVEV (reference sequence). This CDR3 comprises 14 residues.

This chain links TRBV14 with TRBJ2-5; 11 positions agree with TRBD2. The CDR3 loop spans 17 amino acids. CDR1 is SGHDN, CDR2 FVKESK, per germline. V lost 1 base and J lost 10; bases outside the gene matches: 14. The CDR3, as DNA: TGTGCCAGCAGCCAAGGAGGGGCTAGCGGGGGGCGGAGGGACCAGTACTTC. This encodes CASSQGGASGGRRDQYF. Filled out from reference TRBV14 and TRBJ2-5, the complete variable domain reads EAGVTQFPSHSVIEKGQTVTLRCDPISGHDNLYWYRRVMGKEIKFLLHFVKESKQDESGMPNNRFLAERTGGTYSTLKVQPAELEDSGVYFCASSQGGASGGRRDQYFGPGTRLLVL.

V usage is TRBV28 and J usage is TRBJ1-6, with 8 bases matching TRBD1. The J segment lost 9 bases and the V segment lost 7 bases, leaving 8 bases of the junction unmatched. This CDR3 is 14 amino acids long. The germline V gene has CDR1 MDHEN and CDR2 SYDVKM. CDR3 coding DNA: TGTGCCAGCACCATAAACAGGGGGGGTTCACCCCTCCACTTT. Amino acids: CASTINRGGSPLHF.

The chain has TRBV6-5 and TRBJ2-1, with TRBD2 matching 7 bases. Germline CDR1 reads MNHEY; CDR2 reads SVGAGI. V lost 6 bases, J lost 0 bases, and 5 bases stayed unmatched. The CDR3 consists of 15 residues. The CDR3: CASRRKRGSYNEQFF. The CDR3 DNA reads TGTGCCAGCAGAAGAAAGCGGGGCTCCTACAATGAGCAGTTCTTC.

The CDR3 nucleotides are TGTGCCAGCAGTGAAAGGGGGTACTACGAGCAGTACTTC. Translation: CASSERGYYEQYF. The chain links TRBV2 to TRBJ2-7; D might be TRBD1 (6 bases). The CDR3 runs 13 residues. Germline lookup yields CDR1 SNHLY and CDR2 FYNNEI. Between the trimmed V and J ends, which lost 2 bases and 3 bases, there was a span of 8 bases.

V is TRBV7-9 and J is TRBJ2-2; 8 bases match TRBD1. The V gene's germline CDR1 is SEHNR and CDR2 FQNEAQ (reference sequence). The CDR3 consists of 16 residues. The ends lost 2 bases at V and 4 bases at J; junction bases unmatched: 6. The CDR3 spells CASSLTLGQVTGELFF. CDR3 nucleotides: TGTGCCAGCAGCTTAACCCTGGGACAGGTCACCGGGGAGCTGTTTTTT.

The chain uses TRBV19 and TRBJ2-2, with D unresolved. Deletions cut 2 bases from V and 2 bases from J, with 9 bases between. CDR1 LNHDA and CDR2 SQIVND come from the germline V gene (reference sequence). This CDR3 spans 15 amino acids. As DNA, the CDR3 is TGTGCCAGTAGTATAAGTTCAGGAAACACCGGGGAGCTGTTTTTT. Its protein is CASSISSGNTGELFF.

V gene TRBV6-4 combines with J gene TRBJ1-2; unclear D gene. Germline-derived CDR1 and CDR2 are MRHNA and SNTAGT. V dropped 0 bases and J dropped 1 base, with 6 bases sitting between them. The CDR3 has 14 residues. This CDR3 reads CASSDSNSNYGYTF. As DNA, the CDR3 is TGTGCCAGCAGTGACTCGAACAGTAACTATGGCTACACCTTC.

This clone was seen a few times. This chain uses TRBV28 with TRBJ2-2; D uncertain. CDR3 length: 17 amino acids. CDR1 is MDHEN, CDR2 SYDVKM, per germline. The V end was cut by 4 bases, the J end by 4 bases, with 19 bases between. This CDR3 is CASSSYAAERVTGELFF. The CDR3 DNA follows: TGTGCCAGCAGTTCGTATGCAGCAGAACGGGTCACCGGGGAGCTGTTTTTT.

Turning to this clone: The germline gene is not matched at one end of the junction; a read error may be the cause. CDR3 nucleotide sequence: TGTGTCAGCAGCGGGACAGGGAGTACCGGGGAGCTGTTTTTT. Translated, it gives CVSSGTGSTGELFF. The V call is TRBV2, the J call TRBJ2-2; 9 bases fit TRBD1. The CDR3 has 14 amino acids. Germline V gene data show CDR1 as SNHLY and CDR2 as FYNNEI.